A single sample is the source of the 25 T cell receptor beta chains below, sequenced in a study of metastatic and nonmetastatic thyroid tumors. No patient received treatment before thyroid surgery. TCRdb re-analyzed the PCR reads through MiXCR. The sample includes almost 25,000 clones, roughly 12% of them seen just once. Sequences were obtained from blood. Receptors were obtained from a female donor with papillary thyroid cancer or a benign thyroid nodule (not recorded which). Some clones in this sample may be carry-over from other donors' samples.

The rearrangement uses TRBV5-4 and TRBJ2-4; D is unclear. The V and J ends lost 0 bases and 9 bases respectively, with 13 bases between them. CDR1 and CDR2 (germline): SGHNT, YYREEE (reference sequence). The CDR3 consists of 14 residues. DNA for the CDR3: TGTGCCAGCAGCTTGGAACTTGTAAAGGGCATTCAGTACTTC. Its protein product is CASSLELVKGIQYF.

The chain uses TRBV11-1 and TRBJ1-2, with 10 nucleotides matching TRBD1. V shed 6 bases, J shed 5 bases, and the junction held 3 bases outside the gene matches. Per the germline V gene, CDR1 is SGHAT and CDR2 is FQDESV (reference sequence). This CDR3 has 13 amino acids. The CDR3 coding sequence is TGTGCCAGCAGTCGACAGGGGGCATATGGCTACACCTTC. This gives the protein CASSRQGAYGYTF.

This clone has ten or more counts. The V gene is TRBV18, the J gene TRBJ1-2, with 7 bases identical to TRBD1. This CDR3 region has 13 residues. The ends lost 6 bases at V and 8 bases at J; junction bases unmatched: 9. The germline V gene has CDR1 KGHSH and CDR2 LQKENI. CDR3 DNA sequence: TGTGCCAGCTCCCAAGACAGGGATTTCGGCTACACCTTC. Its protein product is CASSQDRDFGYTF.

By sample share, this clone is medium-sized. CDR3 coding DNA: TGTGCCAGCAGTCCTAGCGGGAGGGCCGGCTACGAGCAGTACTTC. It is translated as CASSPSGRAGYEQYF. The chain combines TRBV12-3 or TRBV12-4 with TRBJ2-7; 12 nucleotides align to TRBD2. J was trimmed by 3 bases and V by 5 bases; bases with no gene match: 5. The CDR3 contains 15 residues.

This clone has at least ten counts. The rearrangement links TRBV5-6 to TRBJ1-2; D remains unclear. The CDR3 is made up of 12 amino acids. With 0 bases removed from V and 8 bases from J, the gap between germline ends came to 8 bases. Looked up from germline, CDR1 is SGHDT and CDR2 is YYEEEE. The CDR3 loop reads CASSLGGPGYTF. The CDR3 nucleotides are TGTGCCAGCAGCTTGGGTGGCCCCGGCTACACCTTC.

This clone has ten or more counts. The chain has TRBV2 and TRBJ2-5; D possibly corresponds to TRBD2 (6 bases). The CDR3 is 14 residues long. Germline CDR1 SNHLY, CDR2 FYNNEI. Trimming took 4 bases from V and 5 from J, leaving 14 bases between them. CDR3 nucleotide sequence: TGTGCCAGCAGTGGTTTGGGCGGGATCGAGACCCAGTACTTC. The encoded protein is CASSGLGGIETQYF.

This clone was observed many times. The chain joins TRBV2 to TRBJ1-6, with D perhaps TRBD1 (6 bases). V lost 6 bases and J 3 bases, leaving 12 bases between the germline ends. Germline lookup yields CDR1 SNHLY and CDR2 FYNNEI. The CDR3 length is 15 residues. In DNA, the CDR3 is TGTGCCAGCAGCGAACCGGGACACTATAATTCACCCCTCCACTTT. It encodes CASSEPGHYNSPLHF.

Many counts were recorded for this clone. The rearrangement links TRBV3-1 to TRBJ1-1; D may be TRBD1 (5 bases). Germline V CDR1 and CDR2: LGHDT, YNNKEL (reference sequence). This CDR3 spans 13 amino acids. Trimming pared 2 bases from V and 4 bases from J, leaving 8 bases between. In DNA form, the CDR3 reads TGTGCCAGCAGCCAAAGGACACCCACTGAAGCTTTCTTT. It encodes CASSQRTPTEAFF.

This clone was detected ten times or more. The gene calls are TRBV20-1 and TRBJ2-1, with 8 positions matching TRBD2. CDR3 length: 16 amino acids. Germline V gene sequence: CDR1 DFQATT, CDR2 SNEGSKA (reference sequence). V trimming: 1 base; J trimming: 2 bases; junction bases outside the gene matches: 7. Written as DNA, the CDR3 is TGCAGTGCTAGAGGTCTTAGCGGGAAGGCCTACAATGAGCAGTTCTTC. This translates into CSARGLSGKAYNEQFF.

This clone has at least ten counts. This chain connects TRBV20-1 to TRBJ2-5; maybe TRBD1 (6 bases). Germline V gives CDR1 DFQATT, CDR2 SNEGSKA (reference sequence). V lost 6 bases and J lost 3, with 14 bases in between. The CDR3 loop spans 13 amino acids. The CDR3 is CSAKLQGKETQYF. For the CDR3, the DNA is TGCAGTGCAAAGCTTCAGGGGAAAGAGACCCAGTACTTC.

Many counts were recorded for this clone. The chain employs TRBV2 and TRBJ1-2; 7 nucleotides align to TRBD1. Germline CDR1 is SNHLY and CDR2 is FYNNEI. This CDR3 spans 16 amino acids. The trim removed 1 base at V and 3 bases at J, leaving 8 bases unmatched. As DNA, the CDR3 is TGTGCCAGCAGTGAAGAAGGGGGGGACAGCCACTATGGCTACACCTTC. Its protein product is CASSEEGGDSHYGYTF.

This clone occurred many times. The gene calls are TRBV6-1 and TRBJ1-1; D may be TRBD1 (6 bases). The CDR3 is 14 amino acids. The ends were cut back, 8 bases at V and 1 base at J, with 14 bases in the middle. Looked up from germline, CDR1 is MNHNS and CDR2 is SASEGT. Here the CDR3 DNA reads TGTGCCAGCCGCAGGGGAGCTCCGAACACTGAAGCTTTCTTT. Its protein is CASRRGAPNTEAFF.

This clone was recorded once. The genes are TRBV30 and TRBJ1-1; no definite D call. The ends were cut back, 5 bases at V and 7 bases at J, with 11 bases in the middle. CDR1 is GTSNPN and CDR2 is SVGIG in the germline V gene (reference sequence). This CDR3 has 11 residues. CDR3 protein: CAWSGRNEAFF. Written as DNA, the CDR3 is TGTGCCTGGTCAGGACGAAATGAAGCTTTCTTT.

This clone occurred many times. The CDR3 protein is CASSPRDFRGMSPLHF. The CDR3 nucleotides read TGTGCCAGCTCACCCCGTGACTTCAGGGGGATGTCACCCCTCCACTTT. This chain joins TRBV18 and TRBJ1-6; 7 bases agree with TRBD1. The V gene end was trimmed by 3 bases and the J gene end by 10 bases; junction bases not matched to a gene: 12. CDR3 size: 16 residues. Germline CDR1 KGHSH, CDR2 LQKENI.

V usage is TRBV7-8 and J usage is TRBJ1-2; D ambiguous. CDR1 and CDR2 (germline): SGHVS, FQNEAQ. The CDR3 totals 13 residues. Trimming removed 0 bases at V and 7 bases at J, with 9 bases between. For the CDR3, the DNA is TGTGCCAGCAGCTTAGCGTTCGGGTCTGGCTACACCTTC. Its protein product is CASSLAFGSGYTF.

For this clone: This may arise from a read error, as a much more abundant clone is one base away. The sample holds other DNA sequences that translate to the same CDR3. J is TRBJ2-3 and V is TRBV5-4; D gene uncertain. Germline CDR1 and CDR2: SGHNT and YYREEE (reference sequence). The CDR3 covers 15 residues. The CDR3 loop is CASSSMTQSTDTQYF. CDR3 bases: TGTGCCAGCAGCTCTATGACCCAAAGCACGGATACGCAGTATTTT. The variable domain in full, completed from reference TRBV5-4 and TRBJ2-3, reads ETGVTQSPTHLIKTRGQQVTLRCSSQSGHNTVSWYQQALGQGPQFIFQYYREEENGRGNFPPRFSGLQFPNYSSELNVNALELDDSALYLCASSSMTQSTDTQYFGPGTRLTVL.

As for this clone: A much larger clone lies one base from this, so it may be a read error. The chain carries TRBV28 and TRBJ1-1; 8 bases line up with TRBD1. The CDR3 spans 17 residues. Germline V lookup: CDR1 MDHEN, CDR2 SYDVKM. The CDR3 DNA sequence: TGTGCCAACAGTGCCGGGGGGACAGGTTCCTTCAACACTGAAGCTTCCTTT. This translates into CANSAGGTGSFNTEASF.

J is TRBJ2-5 and V is TRBV20-1; 8 bases line up with TRBD2. CDR1 is DFQATT and CDR2 is SNEGSKA in the germline V gene (reference sequence). The V gene end was trimmed by 1 base and the J gene end by 0 bases; junction bases not matched to a gene: 7. This CDR3 spans 16 amino acids. CDR3 nucleotides: TGCAGTGCTAGAGTTTCAGCGGGAGTGGACCAAGAGACCCAGTACTTC. As protein: CSARVSAGVDQETQYF.

This clone showed up many times. The chain has TRBV20-1 and TRBJ2-1; 7 bases align to TRBD1. Germline CDR1 DFQATT, CDR2 SNEGSKA (reference sequence). This CDR3 has 13 amino acids. V lost 4 bases to trimming and J lost 5 bases; unmatched junction nucleotides: 5. This chain's CDR3 is CSAKWDSDNEQFF. CDR3 DNA sequence: TGCAGTGCTAAATGGGACAGTGACAATGAGCAGTTCTTC.

This clone was recorded many times. The rearrangement uses TRBV5-1 and TRBJ1-1; D gene ambiguous. The ends were cut back, 7 bases at V and 7 bases at J, with 17 bases in the middle. CDR3 size: 13 residues. Germline V lookup: CDR1 SGHRS, CDR2 YFSETQ. In nucleotides, the CDR3 is TGCGCCAGCGAACGCATTCGGGGAGATGAAGCTTTCTTT. Its translation is CASERIRGDEAFF.

Many counts were recorded for this clone. V and J are TRBV2 and TRBJ2-4; the D gene is possibly TRBD2 (5 bases). Germline lookup yields CDR1 SNHLY and CDR2 FYNNEI. The CDR3 is 12 residues long. V was pared by 7 bases and J by 6 bases, with 10 bases between. The DNA of the CDR3 is TGTGCCAGCACGTCGGGGAGAAACATTCAGTACTTC. It specifies CASTSGRNIQYF.

The chain combines TRBV6-2 or TRBV6-3 with TRBJ2-7, with 9 bases aligning to TRBD1. The CDR3 loop spans 17 amino acids. The ends lost 0 bases at V and 5 bases at J; junction bases unmatched: 11. Per germline, CDR1 MNHEY and CDR2 SVGEGT. The CDR3 coding sequence is TGTGCCAGCAGTTACTCGATATTAGGACAGGGGCTCGACGAGCAGTACTTC. This encodes CASSYSILGQGLDEQYF.

The genes are TRBV11-2 and TRBJ2-1; D is undetermined. Germline CDR1 SGHAT, CDR2 FQNNGV. Trimming took 0 bases from V and 0 from J, leaving 6 bases between them. The CDR3 consists of 15 residues. CDR3 protein: CASSLDGSSYNEQFF. As DNA, the CDR3 is TGTGCCAGCAGCTTAGATGGGTCCTCCTACAATGAGCAGTTCTTC.

This clone was seen many times. The chain combines TRBV5-1 with TRBJ2-1, with D tentatively TRBD2 (6 bases). V was cut by 0 bases and J by 8 bases, with 12 bases left in between. Germline V gene data show CDR1 as SGHRS and CDR2 as YFSETQ. This CDR3 has 14 amino acids. The CDR3 DNA is TGCGCCAGCAGCTTGGGTGGGGAGGTAGATGAGCAGTTCTTC. It encodes CASSLGGEVDEQFF.

The sample holds a few counts of this clone. CDR3 protein: CASSIGTPYEQYF. The CDR3 DNA is TGTGCCAGCAGTATAGGGACACCCTACGAGCAGTACTTC. This chain joins TRBV28 and TRBJ2-7, with a weak D call TRBD1 (6 bases). Per the germline V gene, CDR1 is MDHEN and CDR2 is SYDVKM. V was trimmed by 5 bases and J by 2 bases, leaving 10 bases between them. CDR3 size: 13 residues.